The 9 T cell receptor beta chains below all came from one sample that was sequenced in a study of cytomegalovirus exposure and HLA in healthy donors. A multiplex PCR was run with 60 Vbeta primers and 13 Jbeta primers. Sequenced by immunoSEQ multiplex PCR; TCRdb stores in-frame clones only, minus some. This sample has roughly 98,000 clones; about four fifths occur once, and the top ten carry 2.5% to 3%. The specimen sequenced was PBMCs. These receptors all come from a female donor in good health and CMV-seropositive.

The rearrangement uses TRBV6-5 and TRBJ1-3; D call uncertain. This CDR3 is 14 amino acids long. In germline, CDR1 is MNHEY, CDR2 SVGAGI. The V end lost 2 bases, the J end lost 3 bases, and 8 bases lay between the germline ends. The CDR3 DNA follows: TGTGCCAGCAGTTACCGAGGCGGTGGAAACACCATATATTTT. Residues: CASSYRGGGNTIYF.

V gene TRBV5-1 combines with J gene TRBJ1-2; 9 bases map to TRBD1. Per germline, CDR1 SGHRS and CDR2 YFSETQ. This CDR3 comprises 14 residues. V gave up 5 bases and J gave up 7 bases; unmatched junction bases: 9. Written as DNA, the CDR3 is TGCGCCAGCAGACCCACAGGGGGCGGAGGTGGCTACACCTTC. Translated: CASRPTGGGGGYTF.

This clone appeared a few times. The DNA for the CDR3 is TGTGCCAGCAACATCGGGGACAGGGGGCAGTGGGGCTACACCTTC. Protein product: CASNIGDRGQWGYTF. The chain uses TRBV28 and TRBJ1-2; 12 bases align to TRBD1. V gave up 7 bases and J gave up 8 bases; unmatched junction bases: 11. This CDR3 is 15 amino acids long. Per germline, CDR1 MDHEN and CDR2 SYDVKM.

The chain joins TRBV4-3 to TRBJ2-1, with 11 bases matching TRBD2. This CDR3 is built from 16 residues. The V and J ends lost 3 bases and 8 bases, in that order; junction bases with no gene match: 9. Germline V gene lookup returns CDR1 LGHNA and CDR2 YSLEER. This CDR3 reads CASSQEGLAESHEQFF. The CDR3 DNA reads as TGCGCCAGCAGCCAGGAGGGACTAGCGGAGTCCCATGAGCAGTTCTTC.

The chain couples TRBV10-2 to TRBJ2-7, with D possibly matching TRBD1 (6 bases). The CDR3 contains 16 residues. The V end lost 3 bases, the J end lost 0 bases, and 15 bases lay between the germline ends. Germline V gene sequence: CDR1 WSHSY, CDR2 SAAADI. CDR3 in DNA: TGCGCCAGCAGTGAAATGGTGGCAGGGGACTCCTACGAGCAGTACTTC. It yields the protein CASSEMVAGDSYEQYF.

The CDR3 bases are TGTGCCAGCAGCACCTTCGGGACAGTGAACACTGAAGCTTTCTTT. Its protein is CASSTFGTVNTEAFF. V gene TRBV7-8 combines with J gene TRBJ1-1; the match to TRBD1 covers 7 bases. This CDR3 is 15 amino acids long. Germline V gene lookup returns CDR1 SGHVS and CDR2 FQNEAQ. The ends lost 5 bases at V and 0 bases at J; junction bases unmatched: 6. Drawing the rest from reference TRBV7-8 and TRBJ1-1, the complete variable domain is GAGVSQSPRYKVAKRGQDVALRCDPISGHVSLFWYQQALGQGPEFLTYFQNEAQLDKSGLPSDRFFAERPEGSVSTLKIQRTQQEDSAVYLCASSTFGTVNTEAFFGQGTRLTVV.

This chain connects TRBV11-2 to TRBJ2-5; a possible D gene is TRBD1 (5 bases). Trimming left V 4 bases short and J 1 base short, with 10 bases between. The germline V gene encodes CDR1 SGHAT and CDR2 FQNNGV. The CDR3 sequence is 14 residues long. CDR3 in amino acids: CASSSRTTQETQYF. CDR3 bases: TGTGCCAGCAGCTCGAGGACAACCCAAGAGACCCAGTACTTC.

This clone came up a few times. V usage is TRBV4-3 and J usage is TRBJ2-3, with TRBD2 matching over 14 bases. The CDR3 contains 17 residues. V was clipped by 3 bases and J by 2 bases; unmatched bases: 4. Per germline, CDR1 LGHNA and CDR2 YSLEER. This CDR3 reads CASSQGLAGAPTDTQYF. The CDR3 nucleotides read TGCGCCAGCAGCCAGGGACTAGCGGGGGCCCCCACAGATACGCAGTATTTT.

This rearrangement joins TRBV5-3 to TRBJ1-4; D gene uncertain. TRBV5-3 is classed as an ORF, of uncertain function. V lost 0 bases and J 0 bases, leaving 12 bases between the germline ends. This CDR3 is built from 17 residues. CDR3 sequence reads: CARSLGGGAATNEKLFF. CDR3 coding DNA: TGTGCCAGAAGCTTGGGGGGAGGAGCAGCAACTAATGAAAAACTGTTTTTT.